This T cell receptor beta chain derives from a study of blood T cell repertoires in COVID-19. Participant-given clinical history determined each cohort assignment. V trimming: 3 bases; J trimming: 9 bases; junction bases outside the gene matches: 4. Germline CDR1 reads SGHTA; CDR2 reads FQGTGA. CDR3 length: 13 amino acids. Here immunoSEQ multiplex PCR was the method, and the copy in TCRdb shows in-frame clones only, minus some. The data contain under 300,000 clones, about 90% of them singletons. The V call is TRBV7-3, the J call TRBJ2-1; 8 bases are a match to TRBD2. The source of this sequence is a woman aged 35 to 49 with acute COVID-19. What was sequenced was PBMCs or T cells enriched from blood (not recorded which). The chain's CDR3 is CASSFTAGGEQFF. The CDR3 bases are TGTGCCAGCAGCTTTACCGCGGGGGGTGAGCAGTTCTTC.